One sample yielded the 6 T cell receptor beta chains listed below, sequenced in a study of blood T cells in healthy people across ages. For the second PCR, which ran for about 6 to 11 cycles, a sample-barcoded 5' primer and a J-beta primer mix were used. TCRdb analysed the 5' RACE reads with MiXCR anew, one entry per CDR3 protein. The sample lists fewer than 900,000 distinct CDR3 sequences; under 40% were seen once. Specimen: blood. These receptors originate from a man aged 18 to 35 in good health.

The V and J genes are TRBV20-1 and TRBJ1-3; 7 nucleotides align to TRBD1. Looked up from germline, CDR1 is DFQATT and CDR2 is SNEGSKA (reference sequence). This CDR3 has 12 residues. J was trimmed by 4 bases and V by 8 bases; bases with no gene match: 5. The CDR3 nucleotides read TGCAGTACGACAGGGTCAGGAAACACCATATATTTT. It yields the protein CSTTGSGNTIYF.

In its sample, this clonotype was seen a few times. The CDR3 region has the DNA TGCAGTGCTAGAGTATCCGGAGAAGCTTTCTTT. Encoded protein: CSARVSGEAFF. The chain recombines TRBV20-1 with TRBJ1-1; the D is unclear. The V gene's germline CDR1 is DFQATT and CDR2 SNEGSKA (reference sequence). V was cut by 1 base and J by 8 bases, with 8 bases left in between. The CDR3 extends over 11 amino acids.

The chain uses TRBV12-3 or TRBV12-4 and TRBJ1-5, with D possibly matching TRBD1 (6 bases). There are 15 residues in the CDR3. Trimming pared 5 bases from V and 6 bases from J, leaving 17 bases between. The CDR3 nucleotides are TGTGCCAGCAGTCTTACAGGGTCGGGGTTTCAGCCCCAGCATTTT. Translation gives CASSLTGSGFQPQHF.

This clonotype appeared many times. This chain connects TRBV5-1 to TRBJ2-3; the match to TRBD2 covers 12 bases. J lost 6 bases, V lost 4 bases, and 9 bases had no gene match. There are 16 residues in the CDR3. Germline CDR1 is SGHRS and CDR2 is YFSETQ. This CDR3 reads CASSLGLAGIGDTQYF. The DNA for the CDR3 is TGCGCCAGCAGCCTCGGACTAGCGGGGATAGGGGATACGCAGTATTTT.

The chain is built from TRBV7-2 and TRBJ1-2, with no clear D. CDR1 is SGHTA and CDR2 is FQGNSA in the germline V gene. The CDR3 sequence is 15 residues long. Trimming shortened V by 1 base and J by 6 bases, and 15 bases separated the two germline ends. The CDR3, as DNA: TGTGCCAGCAGCTTAGACGGTCTCGAGGGCGATGGCTACACCTTC. Translated: CASSLDGLEGDGYTF.

The gene calls are TRBV6-2 or TRBV6-3 and TRBJ1-2; no definite D call. This CDR3 has 13 amino acids. Trimming left V 0 bases short and J 7 bases short, with 9 bases between. Germline CDR1 and CDR2: MNHEY and SVGEGT. The CDR3 DNA reads TGTGCCAGCAGTTACTCTGGGAGCTGTGGCTACACCTTC. Translating it yields CASSYSGSCGYTF.